Described below is a single T cell receptor (beta chain) sequence and its context. This sample is part of a study of T cells expressing NK-cell markers. From its re-call of the 5' RACE reads, TCRdb lists each CDR3 protein once, without DNA. The sample totals some 460,000 distinct CDR3 sequences. The CDR3 totals 16 residues. Germline V gene data show CDR1 as MNHEY and CDR2 as SMNVEV (reference sequence). This clonotype was obtained from a woman between 45 and 65 years old in good health. The V gene is TRBV27, the J gene TRBJ2-1; the TCRdb call, TRBD2, lacks DNA for checking. The sequenced material came from blood T cells: a sorted CD56 or NKG2C T cell subset, CD4+ or CD8+ T cells, or bulk PBMC T cells (not recorded which). The CDR3 spells CASKRGGTSGYHEQFF.